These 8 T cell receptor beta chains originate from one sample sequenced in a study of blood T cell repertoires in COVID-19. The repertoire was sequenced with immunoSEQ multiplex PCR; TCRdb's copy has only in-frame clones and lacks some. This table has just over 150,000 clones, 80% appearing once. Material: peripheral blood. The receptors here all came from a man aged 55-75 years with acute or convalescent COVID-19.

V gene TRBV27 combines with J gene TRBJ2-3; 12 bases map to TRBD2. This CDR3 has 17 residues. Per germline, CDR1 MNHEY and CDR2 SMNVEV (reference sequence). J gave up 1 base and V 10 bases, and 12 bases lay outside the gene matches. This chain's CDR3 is CATKGLAGGPRTDTQYF. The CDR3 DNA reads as TGTGCCACCAAGGGCCTAGCGGGGGGGCCGCGCACAGATACGCAGTATTTT.

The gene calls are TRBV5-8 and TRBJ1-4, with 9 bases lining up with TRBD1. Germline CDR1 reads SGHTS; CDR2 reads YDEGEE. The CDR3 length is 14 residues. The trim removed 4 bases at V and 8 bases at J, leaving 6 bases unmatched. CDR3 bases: TGTGCCAGCAGCCACAGGGGGCGCTGGGAAAAACTGTTTTTT. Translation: CASSHRGRWEKLFF. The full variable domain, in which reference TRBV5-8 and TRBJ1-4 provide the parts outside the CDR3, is EAGVTQSPTHLIKTRGQQATLRCSPISGHTSVYWYQQALGLGLQFLLWYDEGEERNRGNFPPRFSGRQFPNYSSELNVNALELEDSALYLCASSHRGRWEKLFFGSGTQLSVL.

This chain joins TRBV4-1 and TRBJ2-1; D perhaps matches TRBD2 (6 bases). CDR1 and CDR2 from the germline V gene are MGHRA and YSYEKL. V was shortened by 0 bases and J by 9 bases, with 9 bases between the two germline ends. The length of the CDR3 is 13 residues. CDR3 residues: CASSQEGLGEQFF. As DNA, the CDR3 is TGCGCCAGCAGCCAAGAGGGACTTGGTGAGCAGTTCTTC.

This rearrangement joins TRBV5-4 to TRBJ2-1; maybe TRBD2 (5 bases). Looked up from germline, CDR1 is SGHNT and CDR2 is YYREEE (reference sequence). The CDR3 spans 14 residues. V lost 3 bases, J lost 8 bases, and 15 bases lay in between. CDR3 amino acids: CASSSPRRFDEQFF. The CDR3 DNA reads TGTGCCAGCAGCTCCCCTCGGAGGTTCGATGAGCAGTTCTTC.

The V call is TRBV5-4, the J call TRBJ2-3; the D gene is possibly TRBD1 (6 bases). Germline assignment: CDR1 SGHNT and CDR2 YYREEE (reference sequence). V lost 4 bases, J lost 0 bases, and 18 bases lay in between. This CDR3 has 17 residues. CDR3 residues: CASSDSRGRSSTDTQYF. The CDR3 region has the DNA TGTGCCAGCAGCGATTCAAGGGGGAGATCTAGCACAGATACGCAGTATTTT.

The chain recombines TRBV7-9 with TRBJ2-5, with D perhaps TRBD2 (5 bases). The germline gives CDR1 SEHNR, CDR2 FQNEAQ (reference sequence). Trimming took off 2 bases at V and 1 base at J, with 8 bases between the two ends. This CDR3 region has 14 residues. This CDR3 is CASSLREVQETQYF. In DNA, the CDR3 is TGTGCCAGCAGCTTACGGGAAGTCCAAGAGACCCAGTACTTC.

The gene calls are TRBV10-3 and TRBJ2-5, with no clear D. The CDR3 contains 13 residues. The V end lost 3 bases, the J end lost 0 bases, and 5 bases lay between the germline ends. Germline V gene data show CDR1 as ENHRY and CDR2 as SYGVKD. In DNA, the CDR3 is TGTGCCATCAGTGACCCCAACCAAGAGACCCAGTACTTC. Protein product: CAISDPNQETQYF.

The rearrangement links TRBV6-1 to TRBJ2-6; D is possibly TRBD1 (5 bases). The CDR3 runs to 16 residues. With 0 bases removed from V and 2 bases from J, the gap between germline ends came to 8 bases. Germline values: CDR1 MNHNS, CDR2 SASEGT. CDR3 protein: CASSEAFRAGANVLTF. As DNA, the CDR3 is TGTGCCAGCAGTGAAGCCTTCAGGGCTGGGGCCAACGTCCTGACTTTC.